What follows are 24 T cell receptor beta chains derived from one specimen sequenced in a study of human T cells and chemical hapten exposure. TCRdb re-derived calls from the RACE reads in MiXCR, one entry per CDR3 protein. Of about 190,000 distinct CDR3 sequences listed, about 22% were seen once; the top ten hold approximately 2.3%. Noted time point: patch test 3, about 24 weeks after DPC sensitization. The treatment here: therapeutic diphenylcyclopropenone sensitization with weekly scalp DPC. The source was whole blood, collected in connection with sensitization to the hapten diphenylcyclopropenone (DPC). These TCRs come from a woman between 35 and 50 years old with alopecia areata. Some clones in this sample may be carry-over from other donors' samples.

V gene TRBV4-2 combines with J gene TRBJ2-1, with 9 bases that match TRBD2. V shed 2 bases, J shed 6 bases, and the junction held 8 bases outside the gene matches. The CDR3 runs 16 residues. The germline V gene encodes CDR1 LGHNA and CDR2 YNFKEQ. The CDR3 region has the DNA TGTGCCAGCAGCCAACTTCCAGCGGGAGGCCTCAATGAGCAGTTCTTC. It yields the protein CASSQLPAGGLNEQFF.

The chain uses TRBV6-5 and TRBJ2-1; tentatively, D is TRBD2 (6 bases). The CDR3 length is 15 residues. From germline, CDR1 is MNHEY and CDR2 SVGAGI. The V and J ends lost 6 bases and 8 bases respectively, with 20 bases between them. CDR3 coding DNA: TGTGCCAGCAGGACCCAACCGACTAGGCCTGATGAGCAGTTCTTC. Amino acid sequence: CASRTQPTRPDEQFF.

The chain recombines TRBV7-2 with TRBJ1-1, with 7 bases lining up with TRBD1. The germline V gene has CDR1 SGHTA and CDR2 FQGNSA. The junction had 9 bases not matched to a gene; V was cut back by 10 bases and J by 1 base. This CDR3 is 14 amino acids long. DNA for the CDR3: TGTGCCACCAGACAGGGAATGGGGAACACTGAAGCTTTCTTT. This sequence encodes CATRQGMGNTEAFF.

This CDR3 is CSVERTQNTEAFF. The CDR3 DNA reads TGCAGCGTTGAGCGGACACAGAACACTGAAGCTTTCTTT. This chain links TRBV29-1 with TRBJ1-1; D is possibly TRBD1 (5 bases). Trimming took 3 bases from V and 1 from J, leaving 9 bases between them. Germline V gene sequence: CDR1 SQVTM, CDR2 ANQGSEA. This CDR3 spans 13 amino acids.

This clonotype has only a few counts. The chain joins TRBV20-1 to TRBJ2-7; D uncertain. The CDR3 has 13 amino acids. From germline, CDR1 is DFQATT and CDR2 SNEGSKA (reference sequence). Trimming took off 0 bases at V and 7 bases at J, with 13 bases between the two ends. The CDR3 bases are TGCAGTGCTAGAGAAACGGCCTTCGGGGAGCAGTACTTC. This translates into CSARETAFGEQYF.

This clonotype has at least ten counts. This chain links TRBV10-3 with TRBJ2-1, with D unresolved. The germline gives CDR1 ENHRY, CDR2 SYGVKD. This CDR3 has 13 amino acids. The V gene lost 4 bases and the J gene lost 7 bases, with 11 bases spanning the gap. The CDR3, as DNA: TGTGCCATCAGTGGGGCCCTGTCTAATGAGCAGTTCTTC. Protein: CAISGALSNEQFF.

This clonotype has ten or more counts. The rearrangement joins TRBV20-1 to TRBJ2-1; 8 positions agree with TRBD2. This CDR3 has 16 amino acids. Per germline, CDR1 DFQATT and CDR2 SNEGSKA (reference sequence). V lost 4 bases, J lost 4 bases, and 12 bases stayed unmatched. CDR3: CSATAALAGLYNEQFF. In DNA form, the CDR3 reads TGCAGTGCTACGGCGGCGCTAGCGGGTTTATACAATGAGCAGTTCTTC.

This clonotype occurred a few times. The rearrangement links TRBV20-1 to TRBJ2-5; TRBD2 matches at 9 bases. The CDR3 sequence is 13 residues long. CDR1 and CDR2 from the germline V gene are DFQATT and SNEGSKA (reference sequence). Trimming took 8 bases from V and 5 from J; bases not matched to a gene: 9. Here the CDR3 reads CSRTGTSKETQYF. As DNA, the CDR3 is TGCAGTCGGACCGGGACTAGCAAGGAGACCCAGTACTTC.

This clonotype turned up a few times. Here the CDR3 DNA reads TGTGCCAGCAGCCTCGAGAACCCTCTTAGCGCGGGGGGGAGCTCCTACGAGCAGTACTTC. Translation gives CASSLENPLSAGGSSYEQYF. The rearrangement uses TRBV13 and TRBJ2-7; 9 nucleotides match TRBD2. Per the germline V gene, CDR1 is PRHDT and CDR2 is FYEKMQ (reference sequence). The J segment lost 0 bases and the V segment lost 5 bases, leaving 20 bases of the junction unmatched. This CDR3 contains 20 residues.

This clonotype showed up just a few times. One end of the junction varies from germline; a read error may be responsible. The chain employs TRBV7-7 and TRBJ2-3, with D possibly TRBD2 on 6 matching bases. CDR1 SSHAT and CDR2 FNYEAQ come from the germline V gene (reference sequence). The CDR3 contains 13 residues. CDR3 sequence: CASSPAGLNTQYF. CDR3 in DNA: TGTGCTAGCAGTCCAGCGGGCTTGAATACGCAGTATTTT.

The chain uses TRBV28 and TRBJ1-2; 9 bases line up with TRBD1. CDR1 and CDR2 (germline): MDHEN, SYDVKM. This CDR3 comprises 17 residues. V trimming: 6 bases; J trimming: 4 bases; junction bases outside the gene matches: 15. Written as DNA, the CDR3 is TGTGCCAGCAGCCTCTCAACAGGGGGCCAGCGCGGCTATGGCTACACCTTC. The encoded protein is CASSLSTGGQRGYGYTF.

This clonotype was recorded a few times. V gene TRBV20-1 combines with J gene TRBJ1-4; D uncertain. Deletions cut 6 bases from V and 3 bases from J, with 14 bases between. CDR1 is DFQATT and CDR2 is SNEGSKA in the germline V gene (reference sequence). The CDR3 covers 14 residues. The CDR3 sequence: CSATRTDSNEKLFF. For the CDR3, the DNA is TGCAGTGCCACTAGGACGGACTCTAATGAAAAACTGTTTTTT.

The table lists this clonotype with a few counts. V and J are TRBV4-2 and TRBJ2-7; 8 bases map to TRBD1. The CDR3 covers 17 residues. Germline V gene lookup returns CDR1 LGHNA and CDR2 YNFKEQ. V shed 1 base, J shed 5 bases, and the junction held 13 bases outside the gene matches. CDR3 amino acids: CASSQVSFTGGMDEQYF. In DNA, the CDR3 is TGTGCCAGCAGCCAAGTCTCCTTTACAGGGGGTATGGACGAGCAGTACTTC.

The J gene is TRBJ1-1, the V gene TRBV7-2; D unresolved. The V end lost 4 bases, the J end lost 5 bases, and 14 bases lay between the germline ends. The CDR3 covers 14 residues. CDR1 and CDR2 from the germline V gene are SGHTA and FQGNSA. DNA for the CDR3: TGTGCCAGCAGCTGGGAAGGCGGTCAGACTGAAGCTTTCTTT. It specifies CASSWEGGQTEAFF.

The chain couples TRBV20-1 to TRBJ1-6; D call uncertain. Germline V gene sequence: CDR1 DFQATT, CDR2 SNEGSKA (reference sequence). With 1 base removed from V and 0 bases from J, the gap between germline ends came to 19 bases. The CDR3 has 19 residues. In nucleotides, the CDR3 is TGCAGTGCTAGAGTGTCTTGGGCGGCAGAAAGCTCCTATAATTCACCCCTCCACTTT. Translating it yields CSARVSWAAESSYNSPLHF.

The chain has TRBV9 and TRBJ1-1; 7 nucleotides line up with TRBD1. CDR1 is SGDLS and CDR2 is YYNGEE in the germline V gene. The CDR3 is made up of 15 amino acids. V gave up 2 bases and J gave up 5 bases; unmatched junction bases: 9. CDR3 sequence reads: CASSVTTGRGTEAFF. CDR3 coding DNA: TGTGCCAGCAGCGTGACGACAGGGCGAGGGACTGAAGCTTTCTTT. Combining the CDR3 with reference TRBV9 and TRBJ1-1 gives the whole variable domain DSGVTQTPKHLITATGQRVTLRCSPRSGDLSVYWYQQSLDQGLQFLIQYYNGEERAKGNILERFSAQQFPDLHSELNLSSLELGDSALYFCASSVTTGRGTEAFFGQGTRLTVV.

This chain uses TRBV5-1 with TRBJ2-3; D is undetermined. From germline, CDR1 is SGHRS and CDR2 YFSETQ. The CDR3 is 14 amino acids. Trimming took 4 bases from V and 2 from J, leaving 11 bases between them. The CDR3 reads CASSPRSSTDTQYF. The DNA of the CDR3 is TGCGCCAGCAGCCCGAGGAGCTCCACAGATACGCAGTATTTT.

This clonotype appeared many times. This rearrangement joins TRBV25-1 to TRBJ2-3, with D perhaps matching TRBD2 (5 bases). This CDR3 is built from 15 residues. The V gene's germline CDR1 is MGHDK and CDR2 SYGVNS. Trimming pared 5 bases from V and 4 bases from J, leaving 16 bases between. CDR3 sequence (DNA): TGTGCCAGCAGTCCCCTCGAGGGTAGAGCAGATACGCAGTATTTT. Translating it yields CASSPLEGRADTQYF.

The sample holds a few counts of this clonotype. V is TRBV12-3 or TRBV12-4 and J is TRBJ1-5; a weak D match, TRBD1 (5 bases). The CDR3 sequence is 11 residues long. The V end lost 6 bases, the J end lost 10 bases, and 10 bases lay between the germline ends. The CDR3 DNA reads TGTGCCAGCAGCTCCCAGGGACCCCAGCATTTT. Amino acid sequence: CASSSQGPQHF.

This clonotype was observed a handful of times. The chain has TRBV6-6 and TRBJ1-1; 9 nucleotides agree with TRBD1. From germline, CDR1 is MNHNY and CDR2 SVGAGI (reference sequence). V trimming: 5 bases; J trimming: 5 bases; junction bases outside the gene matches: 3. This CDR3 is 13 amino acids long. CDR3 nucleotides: TGTGCCAGCAGTGCCGGGACAGGGACTGAAGCTTTCTTT. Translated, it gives CASSAGTGTEAFF.

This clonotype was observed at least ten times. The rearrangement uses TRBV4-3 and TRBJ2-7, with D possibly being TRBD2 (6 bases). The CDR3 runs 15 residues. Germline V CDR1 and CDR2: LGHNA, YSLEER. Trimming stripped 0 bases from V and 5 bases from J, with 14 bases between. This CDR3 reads CASSQDSGRMNEQYF. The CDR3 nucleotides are TGCGCCAGCAGCCAAGATTCCGGGAGAATGAACGAGCAGTACTTC.

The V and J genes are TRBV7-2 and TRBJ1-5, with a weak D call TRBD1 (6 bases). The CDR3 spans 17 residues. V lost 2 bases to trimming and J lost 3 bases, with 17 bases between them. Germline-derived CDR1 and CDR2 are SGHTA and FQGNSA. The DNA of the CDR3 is TGTGCCAGCAGCTTAAATTCCCCCGGACAGACCAATCAGCCCCAGCATTTT. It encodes CASSLNSPGQTNQPQHF.

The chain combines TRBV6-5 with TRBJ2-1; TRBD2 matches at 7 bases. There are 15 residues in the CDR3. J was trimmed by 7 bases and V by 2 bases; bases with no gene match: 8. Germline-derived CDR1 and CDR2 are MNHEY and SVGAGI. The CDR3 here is CASSYQNRLANEQFF. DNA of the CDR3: TGTGCCAGCAGTTACCAGAATAGACTAGCAAATGAGCAGTTCTTC.

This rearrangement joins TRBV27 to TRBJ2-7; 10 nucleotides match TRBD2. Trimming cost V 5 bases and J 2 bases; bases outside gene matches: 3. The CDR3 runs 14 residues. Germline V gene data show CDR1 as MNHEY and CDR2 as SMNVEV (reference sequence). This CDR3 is CASSDSGRTYEQYF. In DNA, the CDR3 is TGTGCCAGCAGTGATAGCGGGAGGACCTACGAGCAGTACTTC.